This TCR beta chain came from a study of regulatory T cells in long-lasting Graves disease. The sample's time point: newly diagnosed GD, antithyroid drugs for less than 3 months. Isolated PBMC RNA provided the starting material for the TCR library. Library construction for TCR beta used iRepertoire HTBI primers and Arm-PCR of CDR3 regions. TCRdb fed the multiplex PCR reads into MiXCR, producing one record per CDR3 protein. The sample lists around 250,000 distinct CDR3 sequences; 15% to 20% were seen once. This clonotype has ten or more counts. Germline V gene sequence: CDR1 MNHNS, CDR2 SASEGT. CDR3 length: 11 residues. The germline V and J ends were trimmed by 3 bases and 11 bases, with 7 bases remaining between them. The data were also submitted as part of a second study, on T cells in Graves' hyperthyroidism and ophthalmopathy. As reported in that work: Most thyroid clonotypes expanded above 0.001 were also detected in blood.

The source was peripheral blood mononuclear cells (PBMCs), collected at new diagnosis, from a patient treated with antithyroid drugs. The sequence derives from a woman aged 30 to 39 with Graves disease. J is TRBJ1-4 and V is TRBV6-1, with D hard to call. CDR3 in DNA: TGTGCCAGCAGTGAGCTAGGGAAACTGTTTTTT. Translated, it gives CASSELGKLFF.